A selection of T cell receptor beta chains follows, all from one sample in a study of tumor-infiltrating T cells and Merkel cell polyomavirus. TCRdb keeps only in-frame clones here, not all; method: immunoSEQ multiplex PCR. This table holds around 25,000 clones, roughly 85% found once. The source material was lymph node tissue. These receptors originate from a man aged 50 or older with Merkel cell carcinoma. CDR3s include the opening cysteine and the closing phenylalanine or tryptophan. Fields, in order: J gene, V gene, clone size, D gene, CDR3 protein, CDR3 DNA. A D gene is named only where the DNA matches it firmly. Some rows have no size entry. The others give once, few or many, or a class for an expanded clone.

TRBJ2-6	TRBV10-3	-	-	CAISVEGAGANVLTF	TGTGCCATCAGTGTGGAGGGTGCTGGGGCCAACGTCCTGACTTTC
TRBJ2-5	TRBV6-5	-	TRBD1	CASRSGTGLETQYF	TGTGCCAGCAGGTCCGGGACAGGGCTAGAGACCCAGTACTTC
TRBJ2-3	TRBV2	-	TRBD2	CASSSAGGPRDTQYF	TGTGCCAGCAGTTCGGCGGGGGGGCCGAGAGATACGCAGTATTTT
TRBJ2-5	TRBV23-1	-	TRBD2	CASSQPGLAGEQETQYF	TGCGCCAGCAGTCAACCGGGACTAGCGGGGGAACAAGAGACCCAGTACTTC
TRBJ2-1	TRBV18	-	-	CASSSRPEQFF	TGTGCCAGCTCATCACGGCCTGAGCAGTTCTTC
TRBJ1-1	TRBV19	-	TRBD1	CASSHRGPEAFF	TGTGCCAGTAGTCACAGGGGTCCTGAAGCTTTCTTT
TRBJ2-7	TRBV27	-	TRBD2	CASSLSIASGSYEQYF	TGTGCCAGCAGTTTATCGATTGCTAGCGGGAGTTACGAGCAGTACTTC
TRBJ1-1	TRBV27	-	-	CASSTGLIGTEAFF	TGTGCCAGCAGTACAGGGCTAATTGGAACTGAAGCTTTCTTT
TRBJ2-1	TRBV6-1	-	-	CASSDGNSYNEQFF	TGTGCCAGCAGTGACGGGAACTCCTACAATGAGCAGTTCTTC
TRBJ1-1	TRBV28	-	-	CASSMTGRISEAFF	TGTGCCAGCAGCATGACAGGACGCATCTCTGAAGCTTTCTTT
TRBJ1-2	TRBV11-2	few	-	CASSLEPGSYGYTF	TGTGCCAGCAGCTTAGAGCCGGGGAGCTATGGCTACACCTTC
TRBJ2-7	TRBV27	-	-	CASSWDFAGGPGWEQYF	TGTGCCAGCAGTTGGGATTTCGCAGGGGGGCCTGGTTGGGAGCAGTACTTC
TRBJ1-5	TRBV4-2	once	TRBD1	CASSQDWTGSNQPQHF	TGTGCCAGCAGCCAAGATTGGACAGGGAGCAATCAGCCCCAGCATTTT
TRBJ2-7	TRBV15	-	TRBD1	CATSRDADRVYEQYF	TGTGCCACCAGCAGAGATGCGGACAGGGTCTACGAGCAGTACTTC
TRBJ2-2	TRBV12-2	-	-	CASRLRGDRNTGELFF	TGTGCAAGTCGCTTAAGGGGGGACAGAAACACCGGGGAGCTGTTTTTT
TRBJ2-7	TRBV6-6	few	TRBD1	CASSYPGTGPYEQYF	TGTGCCAGCAGTTACCCCGGGACAGGCCCCTACGAGCAGTACTTC
TRBJ2-1	TRBV7-8	few	TRBD2	CASSPRRDGTSGSYNEQFF	TGTGCCAGCAGCCCCCGTCGGGACGGGACTAGCGGCTCCTACAATGAGCAGTTCTTC
TRBJ2-1	TRBV28	-	-	CASSFLGSSNNEQFF	TGTGCCAGCAGTTTTCTTGGGAGTAGCAATAATGAGCAGTTCTTC
TRBJ2-3	TRBV30	-	TRBD2	CAWSQREGDTQYF	TGTGCCTGGAGCCAGCGGGAGGGAGATACGCAGTATTTT
TRBJ1-1	TRBV4-1	-	TRBD1	CASSRDRGTEAFF	TGCGCCAGCAGTCGCGACAGGGGCACTGAAGCTTTCTTT
TRBJ1-2	TRBV10-1	-	-	CASSGSRVHGYTF	TGCGCCAGCAGTGGGTCGAGAGTCCACGGCTACACCTTC
TRBJ2-7	TRBV11-3	-	-	CASSSTPELMGDYEQYF	TGTGCCAGCAGCTCCACACCTGAATTAATGGGAGACTACGAGCAGTACTTC
TRBJ1-2	TRBV14	-	-	CASSHNTRGARTF	TGTGCCAGCAGCCATAACACGCGGGGGGCGAGAACCTTC
TRBJ1-6	TRBV6-6	-	TRBD1	CASSGQGRNSPLHF	TGTGCCAGCAGTGGACAGGGTCGGAATTCACCCCTCCACTTT
TRBJ2-2	TRBV5-1	-	TRBD1	CASSLASGTGHTGELFF	TGCGCCAGCAGCTTGGCTTCCGGGACAGGGCACACCGGGGAGCTGTTTTTT
TRBJ1-2	TRBV9	few	-	CASSFGQRGYTF	TGTGCCAGCAGCTTCGGACAGCGGGGCTACACCTTC
TRBJ2-7	TRBV5-4	-	TRBD1	CASSRDRGHEQYF	TGTGCCAGCAGTCGGGACAGGGGACACGAGCAGTACTTC
TRBJ1-6	TRBV6-1	-	-	CASSESGGLPLHF	TGTGCCAGCAGTGAGTCGGGGGGCTTACCCCTCCACTTT
TRBJ1-5	TRBV7-9	-	-	CASSLGQDQPQHF	TGTGCCAGCAGCTTAGGACAGGATCAGCCCCAGCATTTT
TRBJ1-1	TRBV5-1	once	-	CASSFAGGDTEAFF	TGCGCCAGCAGCTTTGCGGGGGGCGACACTGAAGCTTTCTTT
TRBJ2-6	TRBV5-4	-	-	CASSPKGASSGANVLTF	TGTGCCAGCAGCCCAAAGGGAGCGTCCTCTGGGGCCAACGTCCTGACTTTC
TRBJ2-1	TRBV18	-	TRBD2	CASSPAGRAYNEQFF	TGTGCCAGCTCACCCGCAGGGAGGGCCTACAATGAGCAGTTCTTC
TRBJ2-3	TRBV7-8	-	TRBD2	CASSLSLAGDTQYF	TGTGCCAGCAGCTTGAGCCTAGCGGGAGATACGCAGTATTTT
TRBJ2-3	TRBV7-2	-	TRBD2	CASSPSAGRGTDTQYF	TGTGCCAGCAGCCCCTCAGCGGGGCGTGGCACAGATACGCAGTATTTT
TRBJ1-1	TRBV7-3	-	TRBD1	CASSPRQGIDTEAFF	TGTGCCAGCAGCCCTCGACAGGGAATTGACACTGAAGCTTTCTTT
TRBJ2-3	TRBV5-1	-	TRBD2	CASSVSGGPGTDTQYF	TGCGCCAGCAGCGTGTCGGGGGGGCCGGGCACAGATACGCAGTATTTT
TRBJ1-2	TRBV28	once	-	CASSLTGGGPNYGYTF	TGTGCCAGCAGTTTAACGGGAGGGGGTCCTAACTATGGCTACACCTTC
TRBJ1-3	TRBV14	-	-	CASSPYGSGNTIYF	TGTGCCAGCAGCCCCTACGGGTCTGGAAACACCATATATTTT
TRBJ1-1	TRBV7-6	-	TRBD1	CASSLGQGAILAEAFF	TGTGCCAGCAGCCTGGGACAGGGGGCTATATTGGCTGAAGCTTTCTTT
TRBJ1-1	TRBV12-5	-	-	CASGLSRRGTEAFF	TGTGCTAGTGGTTTGTCCCGGAGGGGCACTGAAGCTTTCTTT
TRBJ2-1	TRBV2	-	TRBD1	CASSRTGTSSYNEQFF	TGTGCCAGCAGCCGGACAGGGACGAGCTCCTACAATGAGCAGTTCTTC
TRBJ1-1	TRBV27	once	-	CASSSNSYTEAFF	TGTGCCAGCAGTTCGAACAGTTACACTGAAGCTTTCTTT
TRBJ2-6	TRBV29-1	-	-	CSVRDSGANVLTF	TGCAGCGTTCGAGACTCTGGGGCCAACGTCCTGACTTTC
TRBJ1-2	TRBV7-2	-	-	CASSLDSTTTQGDYGYTF	TGTGCCAGCAGCTTAGACAGTACTACAACCCAAGGGGACTATGGCTACACCTTC
TRBJ2-1	TRBV10-1	few	-	CASSDGQLRNNEQFF	TGCGCCAGCAGTGATGGTCAGTTGAGGAACAATGAGCAGTTCTTC
TRBJ1-2	TRBV5-4	-	TRBD1	CASRDRGQDYGYTF	TGTGCCAGCAGGGACAGGGGGCAAGACTATGGCTACACCTTC